Presented here are 17 T cell receptor beta chains from one specimen sequenced in a study of post-analysis software for immune sequencing data. Whole-study findings and limits: Among 5 or 6 TRBV segments more frequent in patients than controls were TRBV5-6, TRBV5-1 and TRBV20-1.

Incorporated into the TCR beta cDNA libraries were unique molecular identifiers, which served to reduce PCR and sequencing biases. TCRdb passed the PCR reads through MiXCR, listing each CDR3 protein once. The sample lists about half a million distinct CDR3 sequences, roughly 46% occurring once. No antigen is known for these receptors. Specimen: blood. These receptor sequences come from a girl aged 5-17 years with multiple sclerosis.

The V and J genes are TRBV7-2 and TRBJ2-1; 9 bases fit TRBD1. The CDR3 runs 13 residues. The V gene's germline CDR1 is SGHTA and CDR2 FQGNSA. Germline trimming cut 3 bases from V and 15 bases from J; bases unmatched to any gene: 9. For the CDR3, the DNA is TGTGCCAGCAGCTTTCCGGACAGGGGAGGTTTGTTCTTC. Translated, it gives CASSFPDRGGLFF.

This clonotype was found once. The rearrangement uses TRBV5-6 and TRBJ2-7, with TRBD2 identical over 9 bases. The CDR3 runs 16 residues. V gave up 1 base and J gave up 1 base; unmatched junction bases: 6. Germline V gene sequence: CDR1 SGHDT, CDR2 YYEEEE. The CDR3 reads CASSLLGGRASYEQYF. CDR3 bases: TGTGCCAGCAGCTTGTTGGGCGGGAGGGCATCCTACGAGCAGTACTTC.

The chain has TRBV6-6 and TRBJ2-3; 8 bases map to TRBD2. Germline V CDR1 and CDR2: MNHNY, SVGAGI (reference sequence). V shed 7 bases, J shed 2 bases, and the junction held 11 bases outside the gene matches. This CDR3 comprises 16 residues. CDR3 bases: TGTGCCAGCATCGAACCGGGACTAGTTTCCACAGATACGCAGTATTTT. Encoded protein: CASIEPGLVSTDTQYF.

The V gene is TRBV7-9, the J gene TRBJ2-3, with D tentatively TRBD1 or TRBD2 (5 bases each). This CDR3 spans 16 amino acids. Per the germline V gene, CDR1 is SEHNR and CDR2 is FQNEAQ (reference sequence). The V end was cut by 5 bases, the J end by 0 bases, with 15 bases between. The DNA for the CDR3 is TGTGCCAGCAGCCCCACCCGGGACGAAAGCACAGATACGCAGTATTTT. Translating it yields CASSPTRDESTDTQYF.

This chain joins TRBV12-3 or TRBV12-4 and TRBJ1-1; tentatively, D is TRBD1 (5 bases). Trimming shortened V by 3 bases and J by 3 bases, and 11 bases separated the two germline ends. The CDR3 length is 14 residues. CDR3 sequence (DNA): TGTGCCAGCAGTTTCGGGGCAGCGCACACTGAAGCTTTCTTT. Protein product: CASSFGAAHTEAFF.

This clonotype appeared a few times. The chain is built from TRBV12-3 or TRBV12-4 and TRBJ2-1, with D hard to call. This CDR3 has 12 amino acids. Trimming took off 5 bases at V and 8 bases at J, with 10 bases between the two ends. CDR3 bases: TGTGCCAGCAGTCCGAATAGGGATGAGCAGTTCTTC. This encodes CASSPNRDEQFF.

This clonotype was counted between two and nine times. CDR3: CASSHRQGLETQYF. The CDR3 DNA follows: TGTGCCAGCAGCCACCGACAGGGTCTCGAGACCCAGTACTTC. V usage is TRBV28 and J usage is TRBJ2-5; 7 bases fit TRBD1. Germline CDR1 and CDR2: MDHEN and SYDVKM. Trimming at V came to 6 bases and at J to 5 bases, leaving 9 bases not matched to a gene. The CDR3 consists of 14 residues.

The rearrangement joins TRBV12-3 or TRBV12-4 to TRBJ2-1, with D possibly being TRBD2 (5 bases). The CDR3 runs 16 residues. Trimming left V 7 bases short and J 3 bases short, with 19 bases between. The CDR3 loop is CASTPLEGARYNEQFF. CDR3 coding DNA: TGTGCCAGCACCCCCTTAGAGGGAGCCCGCTACAATGAGCAGTTCTTC.

This clonotype was counted between two and nine times. The chain joins TRBV10-3 to TRBJ2-3; no firm D call. V dropped 6 bases and J dropped 4 bases, with 11 bases sitting between them. The CDR3 loop spans 13 amino acids. Germline V gene data show CDR1 as ENHRY and CDR2 as SYGVKD. The CDR3 protein is CAIRDPPADTQYF. The CDR3 bases are TGTGCCATCAGGGACCCGCCAGCAGATACGCAGTATTTT.

This chain uses TRBV20-1 with TRBJ1-5; D gene uncertain. V lost 0 bases, J lost 7 bases, and 7 bases lay in between. This CDR3 region has 12 residues. Per germline, CDR1 DFQATT and CDR2 SNEGSKA (reference sequence). DNA for the CDR3: TGCAGTGCTAGAGAGCGGGTACAGCCCCAGCATTTT. Translating gives CSARERVQPQHF.

This clonotype was counted between two and nine times. This chain uses TRBV5-6 with TRBJ2-6; D not certain. Germline CDR1 SGHDT, CDR2 YYEEEE. This CDR3 region has 16 residues. V gave up 2 bases and J gave up 0 bases, with 9 bases separating them. CDR3 nucleotides: TGTGCCAGCAGCTTAGTTACCAACTCTGGGGCCAACGTCCTGACTTTC. The encoded protein is CASSLVTNSGANVLTF.

This clonotype was seen a few times. This chain connects TRBV20-1 to TRBJ2-5, with D perhaps matching TRBD1 or TRBD2 (5 bases each). CDR3 length: 13 amino acids. Germline CDR1 is DFQATT and CDR2 is SNEGSKA (reference sequence). The V gene lost 3 bases and the J gene lost 3 bases, with 11 bases spanning the gap. The CDR3 reads CSARWLGEETQYF. DNA for the CDR3: TGCAGTGCTAGGTGGCTGGGGGAAGAGACCCAGTACTTC.

The rearrangement joins TRBV28 to TRBJ2-1, with 12 bases identical to TRBD2. Germline CDR1 MDHEN, CDR2 SYDVKM. The CDR3 is 18 residues long. Trimming cost V 2 bases and J 7 bases; bases outside gene matches: 12. The CDR3 reads CASSLGPASGRGRNEQFF. CDR3 in DNA: TGTGCCAGCAGTTTAGGCCCCGCTAGCGGGAGGGGTAGGAATGAGCAGTTCTTC.

This clonotype was seen more than once but under ten times. The chain employs TRBV7-3 and TRBJ2-3; no definite D call. CDR1 and CDR2 from the germline V gene are SGHTA and FQGTGA. The CDR3 covers 13 residues. V was clipped by 5 bases and J by 2 bases, with 8 bases between them. Written as DNA, the CDR3 is TGTGCCAGCAGCCATCCCCTCACAGATACGCAGTATTTT. Residues: CASSHPLTDTQYF.

The chain employs TRBV20-1 and TRBJ2-7, with D tentatively TRBD1 or TRBD2 (5 bases each). The ends were cut back, 2 bases at V and 2 bases at J, with 22 bases in the middle. Germline-derived CDR1 and CDR2 are DFQATT and SNEGSKA (reference sequence). This CDR3 has 17 residues. The CDR3 protein is CSARSGSGTHPTYEQYF. In DNA, the CDR3 is TGCAGTGCTAGATCTGGATCAGGGACGCACCCGACCTACGAGCAGTACTTC.

This clonotype was found a few times. The chain combines TRBV20-1 with TRBJ1-2, with 8 bases fitting TRBD1. The CDR3 totals 12 residues. V shed 5 bases, J shed 7 bases, and the junction held 6 bases outside the gene matches. The germline CDR1 and CDR2 sequences are DFQATT and SNEGSKA (reference sequence). The CDR3 spells CSALRGRGGYTF. For the CDR3, the DNA is TGCAGTGCTCTCAGGGGGCGCGGTGGCTACACCTTC.

This clonotype was seen a handful of times. The rearrangement joins TRBV29-1 to TRBJ2-1; 10 bases are shared with TRBD2. Germline V gives CDR1 SQVTM, CDR2 ANQGSEA. J lost 5 bases, V lost 7 bases, and 11 bases had no gene match. The CDR3 consists of 15 residues. In DNA form, the CDR3 reads TGCAGCGGCGAAAGAAGCGGGAGGGCCCACAATGAGCAGTTCTTC. Translating it yields CSGERSGRAHNEQFF.